Sequencing of this T cell receptor (beta chain) was carried out in a study of blood T cell repertoires in COVID-19. About the research overall: The cDNA or gDNA used as material had been derived from T cells, B-cell-depleted T cells, or PBMCs.

Authors' methods: Reference gene primer amplification yielded estimated nucleated cell counts. Profiled with immunoSEQ multiplex PCR; TCRdb holds only in-frame clones, not every one. The DNA gave D and trimming, while V, J and clone size come from that table. This sample yields around 300,000 clones, of which around 90% are seen a single time; around 1.7% belongs to the top ten. Germline assignment: CDR1 GTSNPN and CDR2 SVGIG (reference sequence). The length of the CDR3 is 14 residues. Trimming took 0 bases from V and 6 from J, leaving 9 bases between them. In Cohort 3, a recovered donor had either two negative PCRs, clearance, or symptom resolution.

The source is a middle-aged woman who had recovered from COVID-19. Sequencing input: PBMCs or T cells enriched from blood (not recorded which). The chain uses TRBV30 and TRBJ1-6; perhaps TRBD1 as D (5 bases). The CDR3 nucleotides are TGTGCCTGGAGTGTTGGACACGTTAATTCACCCCTCCACTTT. This gives the protein CAWSVGHVNSPLHF. The variable domain in full, completed from reference TRBV30 and TRBJ1-6, reads SQTIHQWPATLVQPVGSPLSLECTVEGTSNPNLYWYRQAAGRGLQLLFYSVGIGQISSEVPQNLSASRPQDRQFILSSKKLLLSDSGFYLCAWSVGHVNSPLHFGNGTRLTVT.